This paragraph reports one T cell receptor (beta chain). Its antigen is not known. These data are taken from a study of long-term antiretroviral therapy in people with HIV. Study observations and caveats: HIV repertoires covered narrower CDR3 length ranges than controls did. Documentation of ART adherence, viral resistance or therapy changes was absent.

A minimum of one pre-ART and two post-ART PBMC samples existed for each donor. The run of the v3.0 immunoSEQ assay was at survey level. Sequencing used immunoSEQ multiplex PCR; TCRdb keeps in-frame clones, though not all of them. The sample carries roughly 30,000 clones, about 84% recorded once. This CDR3 contains 15 residues. Germline-derived CDR1 and CDR2 are SGHNT and YYREEE (reference sequence). The J segment lost 3 bases and the V segment lost 6 bases, leaving 7 bases of the junction unmatched. The TCR sequence derives from a man aged 35 to 55 with HIV. V gene TRBV5-4 combines with J gene TRBJ2-7; 12 bases match TRBD2. The source was unsorted PBMCs, collected about 5 years after starting antiretroviral therapy. The CDR3 sequence is CASTTRTSGIYEQYF. The CDR3 bases are TGTGCCAGCACCACTCGGACTAGCGGGATCTACGAGCAGTACTTC.